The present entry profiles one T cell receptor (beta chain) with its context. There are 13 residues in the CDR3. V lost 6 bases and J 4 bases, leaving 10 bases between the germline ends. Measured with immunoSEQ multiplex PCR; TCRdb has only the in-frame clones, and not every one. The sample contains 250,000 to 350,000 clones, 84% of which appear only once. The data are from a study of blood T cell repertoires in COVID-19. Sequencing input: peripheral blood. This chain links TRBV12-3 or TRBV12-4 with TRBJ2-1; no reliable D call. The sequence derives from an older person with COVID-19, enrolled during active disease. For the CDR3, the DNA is TGTGCCAGCAGCCTTCTAATTTACAATGAGCAGTTCTTC. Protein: CASSLLIYNEQFF.